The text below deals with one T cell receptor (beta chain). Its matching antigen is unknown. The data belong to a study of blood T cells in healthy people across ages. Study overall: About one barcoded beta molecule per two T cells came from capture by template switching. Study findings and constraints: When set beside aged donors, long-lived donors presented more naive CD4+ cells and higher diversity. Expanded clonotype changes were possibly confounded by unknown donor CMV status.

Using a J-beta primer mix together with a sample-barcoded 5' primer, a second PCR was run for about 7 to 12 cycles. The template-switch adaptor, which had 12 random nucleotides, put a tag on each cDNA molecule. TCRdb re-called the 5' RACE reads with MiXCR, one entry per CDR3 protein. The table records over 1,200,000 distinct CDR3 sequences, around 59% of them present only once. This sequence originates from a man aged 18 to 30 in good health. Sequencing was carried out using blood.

The CDR3 coding sequence is TGTGCCAGCAGAATAGCGGGAGGGGTTCTCAATGAGCAGTTCTTC. It codes for CASRIAGGVLNEQFF. This chain uses TRBV12-3 or TRBV12-4 with TRBJ2-1; 11 bases map to TRBD2. The ends lost 6 bases at V and 6 bases at J; junction bases unmatched: 7. This CDR3 is built from 15 residues.